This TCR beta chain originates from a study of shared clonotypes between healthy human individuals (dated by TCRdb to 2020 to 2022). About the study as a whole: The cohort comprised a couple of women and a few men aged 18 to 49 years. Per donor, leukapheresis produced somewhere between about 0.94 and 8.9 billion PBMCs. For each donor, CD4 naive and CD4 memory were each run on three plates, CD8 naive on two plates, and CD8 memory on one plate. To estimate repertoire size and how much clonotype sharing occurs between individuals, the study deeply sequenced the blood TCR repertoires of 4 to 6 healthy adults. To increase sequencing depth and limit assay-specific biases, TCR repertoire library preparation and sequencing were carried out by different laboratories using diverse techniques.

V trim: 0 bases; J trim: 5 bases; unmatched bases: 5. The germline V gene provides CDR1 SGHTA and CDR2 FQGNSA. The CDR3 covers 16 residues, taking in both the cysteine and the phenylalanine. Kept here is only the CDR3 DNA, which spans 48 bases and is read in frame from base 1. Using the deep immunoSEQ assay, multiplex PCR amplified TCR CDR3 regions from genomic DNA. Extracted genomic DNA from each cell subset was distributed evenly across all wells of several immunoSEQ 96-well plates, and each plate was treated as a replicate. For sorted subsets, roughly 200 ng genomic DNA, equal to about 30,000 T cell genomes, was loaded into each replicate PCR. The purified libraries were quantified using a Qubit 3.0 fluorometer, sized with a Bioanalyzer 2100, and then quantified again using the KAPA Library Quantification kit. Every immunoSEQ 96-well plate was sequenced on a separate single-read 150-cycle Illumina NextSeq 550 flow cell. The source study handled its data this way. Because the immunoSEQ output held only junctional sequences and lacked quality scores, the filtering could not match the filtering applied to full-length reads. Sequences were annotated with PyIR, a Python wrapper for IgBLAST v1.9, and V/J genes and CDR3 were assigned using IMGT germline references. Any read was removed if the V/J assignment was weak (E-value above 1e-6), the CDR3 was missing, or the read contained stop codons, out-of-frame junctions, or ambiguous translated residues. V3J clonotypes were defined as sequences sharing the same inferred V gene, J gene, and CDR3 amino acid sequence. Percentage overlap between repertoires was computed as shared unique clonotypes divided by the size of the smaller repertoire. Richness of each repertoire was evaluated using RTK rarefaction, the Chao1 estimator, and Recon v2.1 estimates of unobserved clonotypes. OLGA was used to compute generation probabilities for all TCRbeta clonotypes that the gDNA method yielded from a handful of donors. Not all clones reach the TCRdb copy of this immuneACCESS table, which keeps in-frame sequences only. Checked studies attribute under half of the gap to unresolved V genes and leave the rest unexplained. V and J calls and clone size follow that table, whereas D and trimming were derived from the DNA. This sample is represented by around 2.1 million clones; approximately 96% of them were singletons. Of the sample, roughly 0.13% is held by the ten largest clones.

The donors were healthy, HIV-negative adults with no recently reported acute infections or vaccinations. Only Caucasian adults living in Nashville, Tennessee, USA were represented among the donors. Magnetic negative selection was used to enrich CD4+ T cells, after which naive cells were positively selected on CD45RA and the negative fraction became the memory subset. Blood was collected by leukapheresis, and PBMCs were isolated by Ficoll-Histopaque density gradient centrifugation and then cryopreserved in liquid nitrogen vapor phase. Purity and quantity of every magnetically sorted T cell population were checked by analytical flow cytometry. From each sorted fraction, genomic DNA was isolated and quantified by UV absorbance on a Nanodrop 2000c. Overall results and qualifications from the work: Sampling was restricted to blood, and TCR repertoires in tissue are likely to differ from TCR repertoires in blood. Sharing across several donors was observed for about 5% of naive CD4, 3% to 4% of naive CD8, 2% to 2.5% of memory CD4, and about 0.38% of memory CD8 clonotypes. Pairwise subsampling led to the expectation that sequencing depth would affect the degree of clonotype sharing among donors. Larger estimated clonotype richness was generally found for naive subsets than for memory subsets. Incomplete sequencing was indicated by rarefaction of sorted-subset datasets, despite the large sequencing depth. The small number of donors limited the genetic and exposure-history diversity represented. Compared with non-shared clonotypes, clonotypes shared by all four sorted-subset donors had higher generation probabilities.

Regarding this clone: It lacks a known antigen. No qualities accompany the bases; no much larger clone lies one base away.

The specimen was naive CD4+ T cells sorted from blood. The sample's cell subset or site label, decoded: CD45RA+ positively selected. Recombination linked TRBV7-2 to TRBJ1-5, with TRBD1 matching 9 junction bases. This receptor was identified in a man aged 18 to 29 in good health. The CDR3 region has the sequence CASSLALDRGDQPQHF. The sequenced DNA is TGTGCCAGCAGCTTAGCCCTGGACAGGGGTGATCAGCCCCAGCATTTT.